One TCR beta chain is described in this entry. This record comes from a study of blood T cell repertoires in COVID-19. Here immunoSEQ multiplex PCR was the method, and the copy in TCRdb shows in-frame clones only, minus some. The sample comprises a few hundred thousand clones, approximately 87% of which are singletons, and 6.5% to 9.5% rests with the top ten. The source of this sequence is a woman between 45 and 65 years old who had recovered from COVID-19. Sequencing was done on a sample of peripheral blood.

The chain's CDR3 is CASSALDIAGAYEQYF. The CDR3 nucleotides read TGTGCCAGCAGCGCCCTTGACATAGCCGGGGCCTACGAGCAGTACTTC. This chain joins TRBV5-6 and TRBJ2-7, with a possible D match to TRBD2 (5 bases). Deletions cut 4 bases from V and 2 bases from J, with 19 bases between. CDR1 and CDR2 from the germline V gene are SGHDT and YYEEEE. This CDR3 comprises 16 residues.